The 6 T cell receptor beta chains in this list originate from one sample, sequenced in a study of T cell responses to AZD1222 COVID-19 vaccine. Clones were sequenced by immunoSEQ multiplex PCR, and TCRdb holds only the in-frame ones, with some missing. This sample has some 130,000 clones, with around 90% found just once. The sequences come from peripheral blood, collected on day 0 of AZD1222 vaccination. The receptors come from an adult in good health.

CDR3 region: CASSQPGLAKNEQFF. The CDR3 DNA sequence: TGCGCCAGCAGCCAACCGGGACTAGCGAAGAATGAGCAGTTCTTC. V is TRBV4-3 and J is TRBJ2-1; TRBD2 matches 10 bases. CDR3 length equals 15 residues. The V gene end was trimmed by 2 bases and the J gene end by 7 bases; junction bases not matched to a gene: 5. Per germline, CDR1 LGHNA and CDR2 YSLEER.

The rearrangement joins TRBV27 to TRBJ2-7; TRBD1 matches 9 bases. The length of the CDR3 is 13 residues. The trim removed 4 bases at V and 7 bases at J, leaving 5 bases unmatched. Germline V CDR1 and CDR2: MNHEY, SMNVEV (reference sequence). CDR3 protein: CASSSGQGTEQYF. For the CDR3, the DNA is TGTGCCAGCAGTTCAGGACAGGGGACGGAGCAGTACTTC.

The chain employs TRBV3-1 (or the pseudogene TRBV3-2) and TRBJ1-1, with D perhaps matching TRBD1 (6 bases). The CDR3 runs to 14 residues. The germline gives CDR1 LGHDT, CDR2 YNNKEL (reference sequence). Trimming cost V 4 bases and J 7 bases, with 16 bases left between them. The CDR3 protein is CASSPLGGEGEAFF. The DNA of the CDR3 is TGTGCCAGCAGCCCACTAGGGGGGGAGGGTGAAGCTTTCTTT.

The rearrangement joins TRBV29-1 to TRBJ2-3; the D gene could be TRBD1 or TRBD2 (6 bases each). This CDR3 has 17 residues. V was pared by 7 bases and J by 2 bases, with 25 bases between. Germline V gene lookup returns CDR1 SQVTM and CDR2 ANQGSEA. The CDR3 region is CSASWGASLSHTDTQYF. The CDR3 bases are TGCAGCGCTTCCTGGGGGGCGAGCTTGTCACACACAGATACGCAGTATTTT.

Only one count was recorded for this clone. The chain recombines TRBV30 with TRBJ2-2, with D maybe TRBD1 (6 bases). Trimming removed 4 bases at V and 7 bases at J, with 16 bases between. The CDR3 is made up of 14 amino acids. CDR1 and CDR2 from the germline V gene are GTSNPN and SVGIG (reference sequence). This CDR3 is CAWTWGRGSGELFF. DNA for the CDR3: TGTGCCTGGACCTGGGGGCGAGGTAGCGGGGAGCTGTTTTTT.

V usage is TRBV30 and J usage is TRBJ2-3, with 9 bases fitting TRBD2. The CDR3 is 16 residues long. Germline V gene lookup returns CDR1 GTSNPN and CDR2 SVGIG (reference sequence). After removal of 0 bases from V and 1 base from J, the junction contained 5 bases not matched to a gene. The CDR3: CAWSVGSGGRTDTQYF. The DNA of the CDR3 is TGTGCCTGGAGTGTTGGTAGCGGGGGCCGCACAGATACGCAGTATTTT.